This entry is about one T cell receptor (beta chain). Its specificity is not known. Per germline, CDR1 SGHRS and CDR2 YFSETQ. Trimming removed 3 bases from V and 1 base from J, with 14 bases in between. The CDR3 runs 16 residues. The record originates from a study of graft-versus-host responses after intestinal transplantation. The wider study: Multivisceral, liver-intestinal, or isolated intestinal grafts went to recipients. The study's findings and limits: Allografts from individuals with graft-donor T cell macrochimerism displayed high graft-versus-host to host-versus-graft clonal ratios. Association was observed between peak circulating GvH clone levels and early post-transplant HvG declines. GvH clones were found in recipient marrow; some appeared first in ileum or blood.

Produced via immunoSEQ multiplex PCR; TCRdb's table is partial and in-frame only. The table shows around 100,000 clones, with roughly nine tenths occurring only once. The sample in question was unstimulated CD4+ T cells sorted from spleen or lymph node cells, obtained before transplant. This chain connects TRBV5-1 to TRBJ1-3; D perhaps matches TRBD1 (6 bases). This clonotype originated in a human donor who was the organ donor for an intestinal transplant. CDR3 residues: CASSWGTRGSGNTIYF. The CDR3, as DNA: TGCGCCAGCAGCTGGGGGACAAGGGGATCTGGAAACACCATATATTTT.